The 6 T cell receptor beta chains given below trace back to one sample, sequenced in a study of CD8 T cells in Susac syndrome. Random hexamers primed reverse transcription of about 0.5 to 1 ug RNA. TCRdb analysed the immunoSEQ multiplex PCR reads with MiXCR anew, one entry per CDR3 protein. Found here are about 120,000 distinct CDR3 sequences, around 94% of them singletons; the top ten hold over 0.1%. Sequences were obtained from CD4+ T cells from PBMCs. These receptors were obtained from a human donor with multiple sclerosis.

The DNA for the CDR3 is TGTGCCAGCAGCGCGGGATTCCCTACAGCGGGAAACAATGAGCAGTTCTTC. As protein: CASSAGFPTAGNNEQFF. This chain links TRBV7-9 with TRBJ2-1; 7 bases fit TRBD2. CDR3 size: 17 residues. Germline CDR1 SEHNR, CDR2 FQNEAQ (reference sequence). Germline trimming cut 5 bases from V and 5 bases from J; bases unmatched to any gene: 15.

This rearrangement joins TRBV7-2 to TRBJ2-3; D is tentatively TRBD1 or TRBD2 (6 bases each). V shed 4 bases and J shed 4 bases, with 15 bases lying between them. CDR3 size: 15 residues. Germline assignment: CDR1 SGHTA and CDR2 FQGNSA. In DNA form, the CDR3 reads TGTGCCAGCAGCTCCCAAAGGGGGGTGGCAGATACGCAGTATTTT. Protein: CASSSQRGVADTQYF.

J is TRBJ2-7 and V is TRBV27; perhaps D is TRBD1 or TRBD2 (5 bases each). The CDR3 is 17 residues long. Between the trimmed V and J ends, which lost 4 bases and 3 bases, there was a span of 22 bases. Germline lookup yields CDR1 MNHEY and CDR2 SMNVEV (reference sequence). CDR3 DNA: TGTGCCAGCAGTTCAAATACCGGGACCGCAGCCTTCTACGAGCAGTACTTC. Protein: CASSSNTGTAAFYEQYF.

This chain joins TRBV6-6 and TRBJ2-1, with D possibly called TRBD1 or TRBD2 (5 bases each). The CDR3 consists of 13 residues. Germline assignment: CDR1 MNHNY and CDR2 SVGAGI (reference sequence). V was shortened by 0 bases and J by 11 bases, with 11 bases between the two germline ends. CDR3 region: CASSYSGAGKQFF. CDR3 bases: TGTGCCAGCAGTTACTCAGGGGCCGGGAAGCAGTTCTTC.

The rearrangement joins TRBV20-1 to TRBJ1-2; a weak D match, TRBD1 (6 bases). Germline V gene sequence: CDR1 DFQATT, CDR2 SNEGSKA (reference sequence). This CDR3 is 16 amino acids long. The V end lost 2 bases, the J end lost 2 bases, and 18 bases lay between the germline ends. CDR3 bases: TGCAGTGCTAGAATGGGGGCGCTTTTTGCCAACTATGGCTACACCTTC. As protein: CSARMGALFANYGYTF.

The genes are TRBV3-1 and TRBJ1-5, with unresolved D. Trimming took off 0 bases at V and 6 bases at J, with 3 bases between the two ends. CDR3 length: 12 residues. Germline V gene lookup returns CDR1 LGHDT and CDR2 YNNKEL (reference sequence). For the CDR3, the DNA is TGTGCCAGCAGCCAAGATGGTCAGCCCCAGCATTTT. It encodes CASSQDGQPQHF.